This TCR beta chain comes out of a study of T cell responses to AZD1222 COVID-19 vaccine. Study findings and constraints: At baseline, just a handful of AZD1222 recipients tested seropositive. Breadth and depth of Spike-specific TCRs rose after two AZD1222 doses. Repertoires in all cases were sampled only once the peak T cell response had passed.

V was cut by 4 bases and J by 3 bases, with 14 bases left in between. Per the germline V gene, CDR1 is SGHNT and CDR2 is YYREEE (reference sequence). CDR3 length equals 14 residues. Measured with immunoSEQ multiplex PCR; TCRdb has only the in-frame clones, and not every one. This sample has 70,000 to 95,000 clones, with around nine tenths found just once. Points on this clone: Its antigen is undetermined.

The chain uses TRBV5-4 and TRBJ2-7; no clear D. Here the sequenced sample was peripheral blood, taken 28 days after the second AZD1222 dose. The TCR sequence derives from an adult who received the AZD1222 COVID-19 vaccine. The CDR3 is CASSPSSVGYEQYF. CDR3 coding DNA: TGTGCCAGCAGCCCCTCATCCGTCGGCTACGAGCAGTACTTC.